The clone carrying this TCR beta chain was counted a single time. As yet, its antigen is unknown. The data are from a study of T cell responses to AZD1222 COVID-19 vaccine. Repertoires were generated with immunoSEQ multiplex PCR, while TCRdb's copy carries only in-frame clones and drops some. This sample has about 170,000 clones, with approximately 90% found just once. CDR1 MNHEY and CDR2 SMNVEV come from the germline V gene (reference sequence). After removal of 2 bases from V and 3 bases from J, the junction contained 3 bases not matched to a gene. The CDR3 length is 16 residues. Study-level results: Increases in Spike-specific TCR breadth and depth were seen after two AZD1222 doses.

J is TRBJ1-6 and V is TRBV27; 8 positions agree with TRBD1. The sequencing here drew on peripheral blood, taken 28 days after the second AZD1222 dose. The TCR comes from an adult who received the AZD1222 COVID-19 vaccine. For the CDR3, the DNA is TGTGCCAGCAGTTTAGACAGGGGTTTCTATAATTCACCCCTCCACTTT. Amino acids: CASSLDRGFYNSPLHF.